These 11 T cell receptor beta chains share one sample of origin, sequenced in a study of cytomegalovirus exposure and HLA in healthy donors. PCR was performed using 60 Vbeta and 13 Jbeta primers. TCRdb's table, derived via immunoSEQ multiplex PCR, lists solely in-frame clones and lacks some. The sample contains approximately 150,000 clones, more than 70% of which appear only once. The sample consisted of PBMCs. These receptors were taken from a male donor in good health and CMV-seronegative.

The gene calls are TRBV7-2 and TRBJ1-2; D is perhaps TRBD1 (6 bases). The CDR3 loop spans 14 amino acids. Trimming left V 5 bases short and J 2 bases short, with 12 bases between. Germline values: CDR1 SGHTA, CDR2 FQGNSA. The CDR3 DNA is TGTGCCAGCAGCCCACGACAGGAAAACTATGGCTACACCTTC. Translating gives CASSPRQENYGYTF. Using reference TRBV7-2 and TRBJ1-2 for the parts outside the CDR3, the full variable domain is GAGVSQSPSNKVTEKGKDVELRCDPISGHTALYWYRQSLGQGLEFLIYFQGNSAPDKSGLPSDRFSAERTGGSVSTLTIQRTQQEDSAVYLCASSPRQENYGYTFGSGTRLTVV.

J is TRBJ2-5 and V is TRBV2; weak D call: TRBD2 (6 bases). Germline CDR1 reads SNHLY; CDR2 reads FYNNEI. The CDR3 extends over 13 amino acids. V lost 6 bases and J 7 bases, leaving 15 bases between the germline ends. The CDR3 protein is CASSGDSDGTQYF. The CDR3 coding sequence is TGTGCCAGCAGCGGGGACTCGGATGGGACCCAGTACTTC.

V usage is TRBV6-1 and J usage is TRBJ1-5, with TRBD1 matching over 7 bases. CDR1 MNHNS and CDR2 SASEGT come from the germline V gene. Germline trimming cut 2 bases from V and 6 bases from J; bases unmatched to any gene: 7. The CDR3 is 15 residues long. CDR3 in amino acids: CASSEIRGGGQPQHF. CDR3 nucleotides: TGTGCCAGCAGTGAAATAAGAGGGGGCGGTCAGCCCCAGCATTTT.

J is TRBJ2-7 and V is TRBV29-1; 11 positions match TRBD2. With V trimmed by 4 bases and J by 1 base, 6 bases remained unmatched. The CDR3 is 15 residues long. Germline V gene lookup returns CDR1 SQVTM and CDR2 ANQGSEA. The CDR3 DNA follows: TGCAGCGTTGGCAAGGGACTAGCGGAGTCCTACGAGCAGTACTTC. Translating gives CSVGKGLAESYEQYF.

The CDR3 here is CASSRRGAVEKLFF. The CDR3 nucleotides read TGTGCCAGCAGCCGGCGGGGGGCGGTGGAAAAACTGTTTTTT. The V call is TRBV9, the J call TRBJ1-4; D may be TRBD1 (6 bases). V lost 4 bases, J lost 8 bases, and 15 bases lay in between. Germline V gives CDR1 SGDLS, CDR2 YYNGEE. CDR3 length: 14 amino acids.

The chain combines TRBV9 with TRBJ1-1, with D perhaps TRBD1 (6 bases). The CDR3 totals 15 residues. V was cut by 4 bases and J by 7 bases, with 20 bases left in between. Germline CDR1 reads SGDLS; CDR2 reads YYNGEE. The CDR3: CASSPRTDIFSEAFF. In DNA form, the CDR3 reads TGTGCCAGCAGCCCCCGGACAGATATTTTCAGTGAAGCTTTCTTT.

The DNA of the CDR3 is TGTGCCAGCAGGTCACAGGGGGCTGGAGAGACCCAGTACTTC. This translates into CASRSQGAGETQYF. This chain joins TRBV5-4 and TRBJ2-5; TRBD1 aligns across 9 bases. J lost 4 bases, V lost 5 bases, and 6 bases had no gene match. CDR1 and CDR2 from the germline V gene are SGHNT and YYREEE (reference sequence). There are 14 residues in the CDR3.

This clone appeared once. The chain recombines TRBV25-1 with TRBJ2-3; 9 nucleotides match TRBD2. J was trimmed by 5 bases and V by 2 bases; bases with no gene match: 11. Germline V gene data show CDR1 as MGHDK and CDR2 as SYGVNS. This CDR3 is 17 amino acids long. CDR3 sequence (DNA): TGTGCCAGCAGTGAAGGAGGACGGGGACTAGCTGGAGATACGCAGTATTTT. This encodes CASSEGGRGLAGDTQYF.

This clone occurred once. V is TRBV2 and J is TRBJ2-5, with 9 nucleotides matching TRBD1. J lost 5 bases, V lost 7 bases, and 14 bases had no gene match. The CDR3 contains 16 residues. Germline V lookup: CDR1 SNHLY, CDR2 FYNNEI. CDR3 sequence reads: CASNTGTGLSRETQYF. The CDR3 DNA reads as TGTGCCAGCAATACCGGGACAGGGCTCTCTCGGGAGACCCAGTACTTC.

This clone was observed a few times. As DNA, the CDR3 is TGTGCCAGCTCACCTCAAGGACTAGCGGGTACTTACGAGCAGTACTTC. Its translation: CASSPQGLAGTYEQYF. The rearrangement links TRBV18 to TRBJ2-7, with 11 bases that match TRBD2. V gave up 3 bases and J gave up 4 bases; unmatched junction bases: 8. This CDR3 is 16 amino acids long. Germline loops: CDR1 KGHSH, CDR2 LQKENI.

CDR3 coding DNA: TGTGCCAGCAGCCAAGATCCGGGGTTCGTTTCCTACAATGAGCAGTTCTTC. Translating it yields CASSQDPGFVSYNEQFF. The chain carries TRBV4-2 and TRBJ2-1; D might be TRBD2 (5 bases). Trimming left V 0 bases short and J 1 base short, with 13 bases between. The V gene's germline CDR1 is LGHNA and CDR2 YNFKEQ. CDR3 length: 17 amino acids.